The 15 T cell receptor beta chains listed next were all sequenced from one sample in a study of vaccination effects on CD4 cells after COVID-19. These receptors have no identified antigens. Antigen-specific CD4+ T cells were expanded with viral peptide pools in the ViraFEST assay before sequencing. It was after 10 days of culture that CD4+ T cells were isolated. The assay was immunoSEQ multiplex PCR, and TCRdb's table has in-frame clones only and misses some. The sample shows 45,000 to 65,000 clones, roughly 76% of them seen only once. The specimen comprised CD4+ T cells from PBMCs cultured with HCoV-229E spike peptides, sampled before COVID-19 vaccination. These receptors all come from a human donor who received a COVID-19 vaccine.

The sample holds one count of this clone. V is TRBV24-1 and J is TRBJ2-3; either TRBD1 or TRBD2 may supply D (6 bases each). Germline V gene lookup returns CDR1 KGHDR and CDR2 SFDVKD. The CDR3 extends over 16 amino acids. Trimming pared 4 bases from V and 0 bases from J, leaving 13 bases between. As DNA, the CDR3 is TGTGCCACCAGTGACTACGGGGGCCCTAGCACAGATACGCAGTATTTT. Translated: CATSDYGGPSTDTQYF.

This chain joins TRBV6-5 and TRBJ2-5; D possibly corresponds to TRBD1 (5 bases). Germline V gene sequence: CDR1 MNHEY, CDR2 SVGAGI. There are 13 residues in the CDR3. Trimming took 6 bases from V and 7 from J, leaving 15 bases between them. CDR3 amino acids: CASSPDSLRTQYF. The CDR3 DNA reads as TGTGCCAGCAGCCCCGACAGCCTTCGGACCCAGTACTTC.

The CDR3 loop reads CATSRGLQGAGNTIYF. Here the CDR3 DNA reads TGTGCCACCAGCAGAGGTTTACAGGGGGCTGGAAACACCATATATTTT. The chain recombines TRBV15 with TRBJ1-3; TRBD1 agrees at 8 bases. From germline, CDR1 is LNHNV and CDR2 YYDKDF (reference sequence). There are 16 residues in the CDR3. With 1 base clipped from V and 2 bases from J, the junction kept 4 bases outside the gene matches.

This chain uses TRBV19 with TRBJ2-1; D might be TRBD1 (6 bases). Germline V lookup: CDR1 LNHDA, CDR2 SQIVND (reference sequence). The CDR3 extends over 9 amino acids. The CDR3 DNA follows: TGTGCTACCGACAGGCCGCAGTTCTTC. It translates to CATDRPQFF. Looking up the rest from reference TRBV19 and TRBJ2-1 gives the full variable domain: DGGITQSPKYLFRKEGQNVTLSCEQNLNHDAMYWYRQDPGQGLRLIYYSQIVNDFQKGDIAEGYSVSREKKESFPLTVTSAQKNPTAFYLCATDRPQFFGPGTRLTVL.

The J gene is TRBJ2-7, the V gene TRBV7-8; D is perhaps TRBD1 (5 bases). The CDR3 runs to 15 residues. Germline V CDR1 and CDR2: SGHVS, FQNEAQ. The V and J ends lost 6 bases and 4 bases respectively, with 19 bases between them. CDR3 sequence (DNA): TGTGCCAGCAGTCTAACCCGATCAGGGAATTACGAGCAGTACGTC. Translated, it gives CASSLTRSGNYEQYV.

This clone turned up a few times. For the CDR3, the DNA is TGTGCCATCAGTGAGACAGGCTCCTACGAGCAGTACGTC. This encodes CAISETGSYEQYV. V and J are TRBV10-3 and TRBJ2-7; perhaps TRBD1 as D (5 bases). This CDR3 region has 13 residues. V lost 2 bases, J lost 0 bases, and 5 bases lay in between. Germline CDR1 and CDR2: ENHRY and SYGVKD.

The chain uses TRBV18 and TRBJ2-5; unclear D gene. Trimming took off 1 base at V and 4 bases at J, with 13 bases between the two ends. This CDR3 is 15 amino acids long. Germline-derived CDR1 and CDR2 are KGHSH and LQKENI. For the CDR3, the DNA is TGTGCCAGCTCACCACAGTGGCAGTCCACAGAGACCCAGTACTTC. Translated, it gives CASSPQWQSTETQYF. Filled out from reference TRBV18 and TRBJ2-5, the complete variable domain reads NAGVMQNPRHLVRRRGQEARLRCSPMKGHSHVYWYRQLPEEGLKFMVYLQKENIIDESGMPKERFSAEFPKEGPSILRIQQVVRGDSAAYFCASSPQWQSTETQYFGPGTRLLVL.

The chain has TRBV11-2 and TRBJ1-2, with 8 nucleotides matching TRBD1. Looked up from germline, CDR1 is SGHAT and CDR2 is FQNNGV. V lost 5 bases to trimming and J lost 3 bases; unmatched junction nucleotides: 5. This CDR3 has 14 amino acids. The chain's CDR3 is CASSQTGVDYGYTF. The CDR3 bases are TGTGCCAGCAGCCAGACAGGGGTTGACTATGGCTACACCTTC.

J is TRBJ1-6 and V is TRBV5-6; D perhaps matches TRBD1 (5 bases). From germline, CDR1 is SGHDT and CDR2 YYEEEE. This CDR3 region has 16 residues. The V gene lost 0 bases and the J gene lost 7 bases, with 14 bases spanning the gap. The CDR3, as DNA: TGTGCCAGCAGCTTGGCCGGGCGGGGGGGGAATTCACCCCTCCACTTT. It encodes CASSLAGRGGNSPLHF.

The chain carries TRBV6-2 or TRBV6-3 and TRBJ1-5; D ambiguous. V was pared by 2 bases and J by 2 bases, with 7 bases between. The CDR3 is 14 residues long. CDR1 and CDR2 from the germline V gene are MNHEY and SVGEGT. The CDR3: CASSYRVGNQPQHF. CDR3 nucleotide sequence: TGTGCCAGCAGTTACAGGGTCGGCAATCAGCCCCAGCATTTT.

V and J are TRBV2 and TRBJ1-5; maybe TRBD1 (6 bases). Trimming left V 3 bases short and J 0 bases short, with 12 bases between. The V gene's germline CDR1 is SNHLY and CDR2 FYNNEI. The length of the CDR3 is 16 residues. CDR3 region: CASSEPPGASNQPQHF. The CDR3 region has the DNA TGTGCCAGCAGTGAGCCCCCAGGGGCTAGCAATCAGCCCCAGCATTTT.

This chain connects TRBV11-2 to TRBJ1-4; D is unresolved. Germline assignment: CDR1 SGHAT and CDR2 FQNNGV. The CDR3 is 15 residues long. Trimming took off 2 bases at V and 0 bases at J, with 7 bases between the two ends. CDR3 residues: CASSLREPTNEKLFF. In nucleotides, the CDR3 is TGTGCCAGCAGCTTAAGGGAACCAACTAATGAAAAACTGTTTTTT.

The CDR3 here is CSAQMTGGNEKLFF. CDR3 DNA sequence: TGCAGCGCCCAAATGACAGGCGGGAATGAAAAACTGTTTTTT. The rearrangement uses TRBV29-1 and TRBJ1-4; D might be TRBD1 (6 bases). The CDR3 spans 14 residues. Germline V gene lookup returns CDR1 SQVTM and CDR2 ANQGSEA. Trimming took 7 bases from V and 5 from J, leaving 17 bases between them.

The chain uses TRBV3-1 (or the pseudogene TRBV3-2) and TRBJ2-7; D is unresolved. The CDR3 is 11 residues long. V lost 6 bases and J 3 bases, leaving 6 bases between the germline ends. The germline V gene encodes CDR1 LGHDT and CDR2 YNNKEL (reference sequence). The CDR3, as DNA: TGTGCCAGCAGTCCTCACTACGAGCAGTACGTC. Translation gives CASSPHYEQYV.

This clone was observed a handful of times. V usage is TRBV7-3 and J usage is TRBJ1-1; D is possibly TRBD1 (5 bases). The CDR3 sequence is 13 residues long. V lost 6 bases to trimming and J lost 1 base, with 9 bases between them. The germline gives CDR1 SGHTA, CDR2 FQGTGA. CDR3: CASSPTGNTEAFF. The CDR3 region has the DNA TGTGCCAGCAGTCCAACAGGGAACACTGAAGCTTTCTTT.